Only one count was recorded for the clone carrying this T cell receptor (beta chain). The sample comes from a study of memory CD8 T cells in hepatitis C reinfection. Study in general: A couple of donors resolved primary infection, then developed chronic reinfection. Pre-reinfection sampling occurred 55 to 20 weeks ahead of detected reinfection.

This CDR3 is 16 amino acids long. Per the germline V gene, CDR1 is LGHNA and CDR2 is YSLEER. V shed 0 bases and J shed 4 bases, with 12 bases lying between them. The time point denotes: pre-reinfection, 55 to 20 weeks before reinfection detection. TCR sequencing was done directly ex vivo on sorted cells, without expansion in vitro. Donors came from people who inject drugs enrolled in HEPCO, Canada. A couple of donors provided sorted CD3+ CD8+ CD45RO- naive CD8 T cells at all three reinfection time points. TCRdb keeps only in-frame clones here, not all; method: immunoSEQ multiplex PCR. In the table there are 45,000 to 55,000 clones, about 90% of which are singletons.

The TCR sequence derives from a man aged 18 to 29 with hepatitis C virus infection. The rearrangement joins TRBV4-3 to TRBJ2-2, with TRBD2 as a possible D gene (5 bases). The specimen was naive CD8+ T cells sorted from blood. CDR3 region: CASSQDRGSSTGELFF. CDR3 DNA: TGCGCCAGCAGCCAAGATCGGGGATCTTCCACCGGGGAGCTGTTTTTT.